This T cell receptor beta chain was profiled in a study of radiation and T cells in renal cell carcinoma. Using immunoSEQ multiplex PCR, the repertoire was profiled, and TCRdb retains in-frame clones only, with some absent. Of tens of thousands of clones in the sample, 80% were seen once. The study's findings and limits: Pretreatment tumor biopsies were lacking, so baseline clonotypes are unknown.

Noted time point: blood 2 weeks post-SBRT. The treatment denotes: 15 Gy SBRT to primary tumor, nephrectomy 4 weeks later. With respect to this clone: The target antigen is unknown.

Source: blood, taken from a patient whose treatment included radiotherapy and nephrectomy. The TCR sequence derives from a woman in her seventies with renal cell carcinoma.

CDR3 in DNA: TGCGCCAGCAGCCTTGAAGCGACCGCCAAAGCTTTCTTT. This encodes CASSLEATAKAFF. The gene calls are TRBV4-1 and TRBJ1-1; D not certain. Germline CDR1 reads MGHRA; CDR2 reads YSYEKL. V lost 4 bases, J lost 9 bases, and 15 bases lay in between. The CDR3 length is 13 residues.